This T cell receptor beta chain was recovered during a study of blood T cells in healthy people across ages (dated by TCRdb to 2013 to 2016). General notes on the study: Template switching captured roughly one uniquely barcoded TCR beta cDNA molecule per two T cells in model experiments. For two donors (one aged 18 to 29 and one aged 80 or older), the study analyzed two additional independent replicas of 1 million unique cDNA reads from the same blood draw. Four age groups were formed from the donors: young (average approximately 17 years), middle-aged (approximately 40), aged (approximately 60) and long-lived (about 80). To track age-related changes in TCR beta repertoire diversity, the study relied on deep sequencing normalized with unique cDNA molecular identifiers. To avoid experimental bias, donors of different ages were distributed randomly across sequencing lanes. What the authors observed across the whole study: Since profiling was done on bulk unsorted PBMCs, naive and antigen-experienced compartments could not be conclusively compared. Donor CMV infection status was unknown, potentially confounding age-related changes in expanded clonotypes. The long-lived group showed more naive CD4+ T cells, fewer expanded clones and increased TCR diversity than the aged group, suggesting age selection. Observed TCR beta diversity correlated strongly with the percentage of naive T cells measured by flow cytometry. As age increased, observed TCR beta diversity per million T cells dropped in a roughly linear way, and a significant reduction was already evident by age approximately 40. Total diversity estimates from one million sequenced T cells were considered lower bounds and underestimates.

Systemically healthy Caucasian individuals from Russia, some 38 in total and aged about 6 to 95 years, were included as donors. Each donor gave ten milliliters of peripheral blood, collected into EDTA-treated Vacutainer tubes. PBMCs were isolated by Ficoll-Paque density-gradient centrifugation, with at least 7 million obtained per sample. Total RNA was extracted from PBMCs with Trizol reagent, with at least 6 micrograms obtained per sample. For every donor, an aliquot of PBMCs went through flow cytometry to measure the percentages of naive CD45RAhigh/CD27high T cells. Per the germline V gene, ENHRY is the CDR1 and SYGVKD is the CDR2. V lost 0 bases and J lost 4 bases, and the count of bases not matched to a germline gene is 0. The CDR3 measures 14 amino acids from cysteine to phenylalanine. Of the read, only the CDR3 DNA is kept; its 42 bases are in frame from base 1. As for this clonotype: It lacks a known antigen. No quality values exist for individual bases; no much larger clone is one base distant.

The library was prepared using 5' RACE. The sequencer was an Illumina HiSeq 2500. A second PCR of about 7 to 12 cycles was run with a J-beta primer mix and a sample-barcoded 5' primer. A template-switch 5' adaptor carrying 12 random nucleotides introduced a unique molecular identifier onto each TCR beta cDNA molecule. Each sample yielded at least 2.5 million CDR3-containing paired-end reads. The Mint cDNA synthesis kit, primed by a TRBC-specific oligonucleotide, was used to synthesize first-strand cDNA from all RNA. Following uracil-DNA glycosylase treatment, a first 18-cycle PCR with universal primers M1SS and BC2_uni_R was performed on all cDNA. In the original analysis: Each sample was normalized by randomly selecting 1 million high-quality reads, each carrying a distinct molecular identifier. Instead of being binned into consensus sequences, reads that shared molecular identifiers were thrown out. CDR3 identification, clonotype clustering and error correction used MiTCR with a Q25 quality threshold and the strictest error-elimination algorithm. Lower-bound total TCR beta diversity was estimated with a nonparametric unseen species model using Euler transformation. Starting from the raw public reads, TCRdb applied fastp trimming at Q25, assembled clones with MiXCR and retained in-frame beta chains. Identical CDR3 proteins give one entry, which carries the most common genes and DNA. TCRdb's processing, not the authors', yielded these V and J calls. This sample holds about 780,000 distinct CDR3 sequences; around half were observed only once. Jointly, the top ten make up around 18% of the sample.

Sequenced: blood. This receptor was obtained from a man of 80 years or more in good health. The chain couples TRBV10-3 to TRBJ2-7; 10 bases in between match TRBD1. The DNA sequence is TGTGCCATCAGTGAGTCGGGACAGGGGTACGAGCAGTACTTC. The resulting protein is CAISESGQGYEQYF.